These 23 T cell receptor beta chains share one sample of origin, sequenced in a study of T cells of healthy individuals. TCRdb recomputed calls from the 5' RACE reads with MiXCR, one row per CDR3 protein. This table has about 40,000 distinct CDR3 sequences, 4% to 5.5% appearing once. The receptors were gathered from a human donor in good health.

This clonotype was observed a few times. The genes are TRBV6-1 and TRBJ1-5; 8 bases are shared with TRBD1. The V gene's germline CDR1 is MNHNS and CDR2 SASEGT. This CDR3 region has 15 residues. After removal of 6 bases from V and 3 bases from J, the junction contained 7 bases not matched to a gene. CDR3 in amino acids: CASSSTGAPNQPQHF. In nucleotides, the CDR3 is TGTGCCAGCAGCTCGACAGGGGCCCCCAATCAGCCCCAGCATTTT.

Many counts were recorded for this clonotype. V usage is TRBV5-1 and J usage is TRBJ2-7, with D possibly being TRBD1 (5 bases). The V and J ends lost 0 bases and 7 bases respectively, with 11 bases between them. This CDR3 region has 13 residues. CDR1 is SGHRS and CDR2 is YFSETQ in the germline V gene. Written as DNA, the CDR3 is TGCGCCAGCAGCTTGGGACTGAAGGGGGAGCAGTACTTC. Amino acid sequence: CASSLGLKGEQYF.

V gene TRBV12-3 or TRBV12-4 combines with J gene TRBJ1-2; no clear D gene. Trimming stripped 3 bases from V and 8 bases from J, with 13 bases between. There are 13 residues in the CDR3. CDR3 DNA sequence: TGTGCCAGCAGTTTTTTCGGGTCCGGGGGCTACACCTTC. Translation: CASSFFGSGGYTF.

Relative to its sample, this clonotype is large. The chain combines TRBV4-2 with TRBJ2-3, with 8 bases identical to TRBD1. V was pared by 0 bases and J by 1 base, with 3 bases of the junction left unmatched. The CDR3 runs to 16 residues. Germline V CDR1 and CDR2: LGHNA, YNFKEQ. The CDR3 reads CASSQEMGQGTDTQYF. CDR3 sequence (DNA): TGTGCCAGCAGCCAAGAGATGGGACAGGGCACAGATACGCAGTATTTT.

The chain recombines TRBV5-5 with TRBJ2-7; D is undetermined. Germline V gene data show CDR1 as SGHKS and CDR2 as YYEKEE (reference sequence). The CDR3 has 15 amino acids. The germline V and J ends were trimmed by 2 bases and 2 bases, with 14 bases remaining between them. CDR3 region: CASSLVVLATYEQYF. CDR3 sequence (DNA): TGTGCCAGCAGCTTAGTAGTCCTCGCTACCTACGAGCAGTACTTC.

This clonotype occurred a few times. The chain joins TRBV4-1 to TRBJ1-5; tentatively, D is TRBD1 (6 bases). Germline V gene data show CDR1 as MGHRA and CDR2 as YSYEKL. CDR3 size: 18 residues. The V end lost 1 base, the J end lost 1 base, and 17 bases lay between the germline ends. The CDR3 loop reads CASSQALGGGRSNQPQHF. In DNA form, the CDR3 reads TGCGCCAGCAGCCAAGCCCTAGGGGGAGGGAGAAGCAATCAGCCCCAGCATTTT.

This clonotype was counted at least ten times. The CDR3 reads CASSLDGRDQETQYF. In DNA form, the CDR3 reads TGCGCCAGCAGCTTGGATGGGCGGGACCAAGAGACCCAGTACTTC. The V gene is TRBV5-1, the J gene TRBJ2-5, with a possible D match to TRBD2 (5 bases). Germline V lookup: CDR1 SGHRS, CDR2 YFSETQ. The CDR3 contains 15 residues. V lost 0 bases and J lost 0, with 9 bases in between.

The table lists this clonotype with many counts. The chain recombines TRBV2 with TRBJ1-5, with 8 bases identical to TRBD1. The CDR3 spans 13 residues. V was clipped by 8 bases and J by 6 bases; unmatched bases: 6. Germline V gene data show CDR1 as SNHLY and CDR2 as FYNNEI. The CDR3 protein is CASAGQGVQPQHF. The CDR3 region has the DNA TGTGCCAGCGCCGGACAGGGTGTTCAGCCCCAGCATTTT.

This clonotype was counted many times. The rearrangement links TRBV3-1 to TRBJ1-2; 9 bases map to TRBD1. Germline V gene lookup returns CDR1 LGHDT and CDR2 YNNKEL (reference sequence). V shed 0 bases, J shed 4 bases, and the junction held 9 bases outside the gene matches. The CDR3 runs to 17 residues. The CDR3: CASSQDLGQGNGYGYTF. The CDR3 DNA sequence: TGTGCCAGCAGCCAAGATCTGGGACAGGGAAATGGCTATGGCTACACCTTC.

This clonotype was observed many times. The J gene is TRBJ1-5, the V gene TRBV6-1; D is perhaps TRBD1 (6 bases). Between the trimmed V and J ends, which lost 1 base and 6 bases, there was a span of 10 bases. The V gene's germline CDR1 is MNHNS and CDR2 SASEGT. The CDR3 is made up of 14 amino acids. The CDR3 sequence: CASSEGRGSQPQHF. The CDR3 DNA follows: TGTGCCAGCAGTGAAGGCAGGGGTAGTCAGCCCCAGCATTTT.

The CDR3 here is CASTSSNQPQHF. The CDR3 DNA sequence: TGTGCCAGCACCTCCAGCAATCAGCCCCAGCATTTT. The chain employs TRBV7-2 and TRBJ1-5; D is uncertain. CDR3 size: 12 residues. Germline V gene lookup returns CDR1 SGHTA and CDR2 FQGNSA. Trimming removed 7 bases from V and 1 base from J, with 5 bases in between.

This chain links TRBV12-3 or TRBV12-4 with TRBJ1-1, with D unresolved. CDR3 length: 12 amino acids. The V and J ends lost 8 bases and 5 bases respectively, with 12 bases between them. CDR3 nucleotide sequence: TGTGCCAGCCGTCAGGACGCGACTGAAGCTTTCTTT. This codes for CASRQDATEAFF.

This clonotype was observed at least ten times. The chain links TRBV15 to TRBJ2-5; D call uncertain. V was cut by 0 bases and J by 1 base, with 6 bases left in between. The V gene's germline CDR1 is LNHNV and CDR2 YYDKDF (reference sequence). The CDR3 covers 14 residues. CDR3 DNA: TGTGCCACCAGCAGAGACGATCTCCAAGAGACCCAGTACTTC. It yields the protein CATSRDDLQETQYF.

The table lists this clonotype with a few counts. The chain uses TRBV2 and TRBJ1-2, with 7 positions matching TRBD1. This CDR3 is built from 14 residues. CDR1 and CDR2 (germline): SNHLY, FYNNEI. With 7 bases clipped from V and 8 bases from J, the junction kept 13 bases outside the gene matches. The CDR3: CASTVPGQFYGYTF. The CDR3 nucleotides are TGTGCCAGCACCGTCCCGGGACAGTTTTACGGCTACACCTTC. The whole variable domain, filled in from reference TRBV2 and TRBJ1-2, reads EPEVTQTPSHQVTQMGQEVILRCVPISNHLYFYWYRQILGQKVEFLVSFYNNEISEKSEIFDDQFSVERPDGSNFTLKIRSTKLEDSAMYFCASTVPGQFYGYTFGSGTRLTVV.

This clonotype was counted at least ten times. V usage is TRBV19 and J usage is TRBJ2-6; the match to TRBD1 covers 9 bases. There are 16 residues in the CDR3. The J segment lost 1 base and the V segment lost 6 bases, leaving 4 bases of the junction unmatched. Germline V CDR1 and CDR2: LNHDA, SQIVND (reference sequence). The CDR3 protein is CASSPGTGSGANVLTF. The CDR3 nucleotides are TGTGCCAGTAGCCCCGGGACAGGGTCTGGGGCCAACGTCCTGACTTTC.

This clonotype was counted ten times or more. The chain recombines TRBV4-1 with TRBJ1-1, with TRBD1 as a possible D gene (5 bases). With 3 bases removed from V and 4 bases from J, the gap between germline ends came to 21 bases. The CDR3 totals 17 residues. Germline V CDR1 and CDR2: MGHRA, YSYEKL. The CDR3 is CASSQVLYLQGRTEAFF. The CDR3 DNA follows: TGCGCCAGCAGCCAGGTCCTTTATCTTCAGGGACGCACTGAAGCTTTCTTT.

Many counts were recorded for this clonotype. J is TRBJ2-5 and V is TRBV12-3 or TRBV12-4; 8 bases are shared with TRBD1. V lost 7 bases to trimming and J lost 5 bases; unmatched junction nucleotides: 6. The CDR3 contains 13 residues. CDR3 DNA: TGTGCCAGCACTAACTGGACAGGGGAGACCCAGTACTTC. It codes for CASTNWTGETQYF.

This clonotype came up a few times. The V call is TRBV12-3 or TRBV12-4, the J call TRBJ2-7; 7 bases align to TRBD1. J was trimmed by 2 bases and V by 6 bases; bases with no gene match: 7. The CDR3 length is 14 residues. Here the CDR3 DNA reads TGTGCCAGCAGCCCCCGGGACAGTACCTACGAGCAGTACTTC. Translated, it gives CASSPRDSTYEQYF.

The J gene is TRBJ2-3, the V gene TRBV4-2; 12 bases map to TRBD2. Losses at the gene ends were 0 bases for V and 4 bases for J; bases not matched to a gene: 17. This CDR3 has 21 residues. Germline V gene sequence: CDR1 LGHNA, CDR2 YNFKEQ. The CDR3 DNA reads as TGTGCCAGCAGCCAAGAAGGGGCTAGCGGGGGGGCCTTGGCACCCGCAGATACGCAGTATTTT. This encodes CASSQEGASGGALAPADTQYF.

This clonotype has ten or more counts. The V gene is TRBV29-1, the J gene TRBJ1-2; D remains ambiguous. The CDR3 spans 11 residues. Deletions cut 5 bases from V and 5 bases from J, with 9 bases between. Germline CDR1 reads SQVTM; CDR2 reads ANQGSEA. This CDR3 is CSVYKDYGYTF. The CDR3 nucleotides read TGCAGCGTTTACAAGGATTATGGCTACACCTTC.

The rearrangement links TRBV29-1 to TRBJ1-2; D gene unclear. V lost 5 bases to trimming and J lost 3 bases, with 4 bases between them. The CDR3 is 10 amino acids. Germline CDR1 SQVTM, CDR2 ANQGSEA. The CDR3 DNA reads as TGCAGCGTTCTTCACTATGGCTACACCTTC. It encodes CSVLHYGYTF.

The sample holds a few counts of this clonotype. The chain carries TRBV2 and TRBJ2-5; either TRBD1 or TRBD2 may supply D (5 bases each). This CDR3 has 13 amino acids. CDR1 is SNHLY and CDR2 is FYNNEI in the germline V gene. V lost 6 bases to trimming and J lost 2 bases, with 10 bases between them. Written as DNA, the CDR3 is TGTGCCAGCAGAACGGGACGGCAAGAGACCCAGTACTTC. The encoded protein is CASRTGRQETQYF.

This clonotype has ten or more counts. This chain joins TRBV4-1 and TRBJ1-5; no firm D call. CDR3 length: 13 residues. Germline assignment: CDR1 MGHRA and CDR2 YSYEKL. The germline V and J ends were trimmed by 1 base and 7 bases, with 8 bases remaining between them. The CDR3 DNA reads as TGCGCCAGCAGCCAAGTTCCTGGCCAGCCCCAGCATTTT. It codes for CASSQVPGQPQHF.